These T cell receptor beta chains were read from a single sample in a study of blood T cell repertoires in COVID-19. The assay was immunoSEQ multiplex PCR, and TCRdb's table has in-frame clones only and misses some. The data contain about 57,000 clones, 82% of them seen just once; the ten biggest clones take up about 22%. The sequenced material came from peripheral blood. The receptors stem from a woman in her sixties or seventies with acute or convalescent COVID-19. Both conserved end residues are part of each CDR3. The order of the fields is V gene, clone size, J gene, D gene, CDR3 DNA, CDR3 protein. A D gene is named only where the DNA matches it firmly. The listing skips clone size in some rows; elsewhere it reads once, few, many or a size class.

TRBV2,NA,TRBJ1-1,TRBD1,TGTGCCAGCAGTGAGGGCAGGGGGCTGAACACTGAAGCTTTCTTT,CASSEGRGLNTEAFF
TRBV20-1,NA,TRBJ2-5,NA,TGCAGTGCTAGTCCCAAATTAGGCGGGGGCATCCAAGAGACCCAGTACTTC,CSASPKLGGGIQETQYF
TRBV29-1,few,TRBJ2-5,TRBD1,TGCAGCGTTGAATTGGGTTTGGGGACAGGGGGCCAAGAGACCCAGTACTTC,CSVELGLGTGGQETQYF
TRBV30,NA,TRBJ1-1,NA,TGTGCCTGGACATCGGGGAGGACTGAAGCTTTCTTT,CAWTSGRTEAFF
TRBV20-1,NA,TRBJ2-1,NA,TGCAGTGCTAGTCCGTGGAGGGGTTTCGACAATGAGCAGTTCTTC,CSASPWRGFDNEQFF
TRBV7-7,NA,TRBJ2-3,NA,TGTGCTAGCAGCGGTGACCAGGGGGGTTTGGATACGCAGTATTTT,CASSGDQGGLDTQYF
TRBV7-9,NA,TRBJ2-5,TRBD1,TGTGCCAGCAGCCACAAGGGAACAGGGGTCGAGACCCAGTACTTC,CASSHKGTGVETQYF
TRBV11-1,NA,TRBJ2-5,NA,TGTGCCAGCAGCTTGTCTAGCCAAGAGACCCAGTACTTC,CASSLSSQETQYF
TRBV6-1,NA,TRBJ1-2,NA,TGTGCCAGCAGTGACGACAGGTCCTATGGCTACACCTTC,CASSDDRSYGYTF
TRBV4-3,NA,TRBJ2-3,TRBD2,TGCGCCAGCAGCCAAGATCTGGCTAGCGGGGTATACACAGATACGCAGTATTTT,CASSQDLASGVYTDTQYF
TRBV6-5,NA,TRBJ1-3,TRBD1,TGTGCCAGCAGGGGGGACAGGACCTCTGGAAACACCATATATTTT,CASRGDRTSGNTIYF